This T cell receptor beta chain was observed in a study of T cell repertoires in cytomegalovirus infection. Study summary: It can be stated that public TCR beta signatures indicated CMV infection as well as a matching HLA type.

TCRdb called the reads again in MiXCR, with one record for every CDR3 protein. This repertoire shows around 750,000 distinct CDR3 sequences, about 31% found once; its top ten account for around an eighth. This CDR3 contains 15 residues. CDR1 LNHNV and CDR2 YYDKDF come from the germline V gene (reference sequence). Deletions cut 0 bases from V and 2 bases from J, with 10 bases between. Turning to this clonotype: Its specificity is unknown.

Here the sequenced sample was cultured CD8+ T cells from PBMCs, taken from culture after CMV antigen stimulation. The V and J genes are TRBV15 and TRBJ1-2; D might be TRBD1 (6 bases). This TCR was sampled from a human donor in good health (CMV status not recorded). Some clones in this sample may be carry-over from other donors' samples. The CDR3 DNA follows: TGTGCCACCAGCAGAGAATGGGGGGCAAACTATGGCTACACCTTC. Translated, it gives CATSREWGANYGYTF.